The text below deals with one T cell receptor beta chain. The germline gives CDR1 SGHAT, CDR2 FQNNGV. After removal of 4 bases from V and 7 bases from J, the junction contained 11 bases not matched to a gene. The CDR3 is 16 amino acids. The data originate from a study of T cells in Graves' hyperthyroidism and ophthalmopathy. In the ophthalmopathy cohort, Clinical Activity Score was at least 3, NOSPECS grade at least 4, and duration under 3 months. Exclusion followed for patients with uncontrolled infection, other autoimmune disease, pregnancy or lactation. For the diagnoses, clinical symptoms, serum thyroxine and TRAb, thyroid ultrasound and orbital computed tomography were used. The CDR3 regions of TCR beta were amplified from RNA transcripts. HTBI primers drove first-round RT-PCR of the TCR CDR3. MiXCR, run by TCRdb on the multiplex PCR reads, gives a single entry per CDR3 protein. Among more than 500,000 distinct CDR3 sequences listed, around 15% were seen once.

The chain carries TRBV11-2 and TRBJ1-5; 9 nucleotides align to TRBD1. The clonotype was recovered from a woman in her thirties or forties with Graves' ophthalmopathy. The sample was blood. CDR3 coding DNA: TGTGCCAGCAGCTCCACGGGGGGACAGGGACGACAGCCCCAGCATTTT. It specifies CASSSTGGQGRQPQHF.